This TCR beta chain was found in a study of blood T cell repertoires in COVID-19. Study summary: Spain, Italy and the United States supplied samples that represented acute and convalescent COVID-19. PBMCs, B-cell-depleted T cells, or T cells provided the cDNA or gDNA that made up the material.

Original data processing: Reference gene primer amplification yielded estimated nucleated cell counts. Data came from immunoSEQ multiplex PCR; TCRdb stores just in-frame clones and leaves some out. The V and J calls and clone size come from that table; D and trimming were worked out from the DNA. The table has 250,000 to 350,000 clones, around 89% seen once. The CDR3 totals 14 residues. Trimming took 0 bases from V and 4 from J, leaving 9 bases between them. Germline CDR1 MNHEY, CDR2 SVGAGI. Source material: peripheral blood. The chain is built from TRBV6-5 and TRBJ1-2; TRBD1 might be the D (5 bases). The receptor was isolated from a woman in her sixties or seventies with acute or convalescent COVID-19. The CDR3 nucleotides are TGTGCCAGCAGTTACTCGACCCAGGGCTATGGCTACACCTTC. Its protein is CASSYSTQGYGYTF.